This T cell receptor beta chain was obtained from a study of T cells in Graves' hyperthyroidism and ophthalmopathy. Study-wide results and caveats: Most thyroid clonotypes with frequency above 0.001 were detected in blood.

CDR3 length: 15 amino acids. Germline CDR1 and CDR2: LNHDA and SQIVND (reference sequence). Trimming took 6 bases from V and 5 from J; bases not matched to a gene: 12. As concerns this clonotype: The antigen is unknown.

Amplification yielded TCR beta CDR3 regions, with RNA transcripts as the source. Using the HTBI primer set, a first-round RT-PCR was run on the TCR CDR3. TCRdb processed the multiplex PCR reads anew with MiXCR; each CDR3 protein has one entry. The repertoire holds around 520,000 distinct CDR3 sequences, with roughly 25% as singletons. PBMCs stemmed from about 9.7 ml fresh peripheral blood. Sequencing was carried out using blood. The chain joins TRBV19 to TRBJ2-5, with TRBD2 matching 7 bases. This receptor was taken from a woman between 25 and 40 years old with Graves' ophthalmopathy. The CDR3 reads CASSRTGTNRETQYF. In nucleotides, the CDR3 is TGTGCCAGTAGCCGTACCGGGACTAATCGGGAGACCCAGTACTTC.